A selection of T cell receptor beta chains follows, all from one sample in a study of neurological immune-mediated disorders. TCRdb redid the calling of the 5' RACE reads with MiXCR, one entry per CDR3 protein. This sample has about 36,000 distinct CDR3 sequences, with under 13% found just once. Specimen: PBMCs. These receptors were obtained from a woman aged 25 to 39 with HTLV-1-associated myelopathy (HAM/TSP). The CDR3 runs from the conserved cysteine through the conserved F or W. The order of the fields is D gene, J gene, clone size, V gene, CDR3 DNA, CDR3 protein. A D gene is named only where the DNA matches it firmly. Size is stated as once, few or many counts, or a class when the clone is expanded.

>NA|TRBJ1-2|many|TRBV6-6
TGTGCCAGCAGTTACTTTCCGACAGGCAACTATGGCTACACCTTC
CASSYFPTGNYGYTF
>TRBD1|TRBJ1-1|many|TRBV11-2
TGTGCCAGCAGCGGACAGGGGCCGAACACTGAAGCTTTCTTT
CASSGQGPNTEAFF
>TRBD1|TRBJ1-1|many|TRBV5-1
TGCGCCAGCAGCTTGCCAGGGGGCGAAACTGAAGCTTTCTTT
CASSLPGGETEAFF
>NA|TRBJ1-6|many|TRBV20-1
TGCAGTGCTAGAGACCCGACGGGCCTAAATTCACCCCTCCACTTT
CSARDPTGLNSPLHF
>TRBD1|TRBJ1-2|many|TRBV5-1
TGCGCCAGCAGCCCCCAGACAGGGATTAACTATGGCTACACCTTC
CASSPQTGINYGYTF
>TRBD1|TRBJ2-7|many|TRBV5-5
TGTGCCAGCAGCTTAGGACAGGGCCCCTACGAGCAGTACTTC
CASSLGQGPYEQYF
>TRBD2|TRBJ2-1|many|TRBV20-1
TGCAGTGCTATCCAGCGGGGCTACAATGAGCAGTTCTTC
CSAIQRGYNEQFF
>NA|TRBJ1-5|few|TRBV27
TGTGCCAGCAGTTTACAGCCGGATAGCAATCAGCCCCAGCATTTT
CASSLQPDSNQPQHF
>NA|TRBJ1-3|medium-sized|TRBV28
TGTGCCAGCAGTTTAGATCGCCCAGGAAACACCATATATTTT
CASSLDRPGNTIYF
>TRBD1|TRBJ1-2|many|TRBV6-5
TGTGCCAGCAGTTACCTGGCAAAGACAGGGGCCTATGGCTACACCTTC
CASSYLAKTGAYGYTF
>TRBD1|TRBJ1-2|many|TRBV6-2/TRBV6-3
TGTGCCAGCAGTTGGGGACAGAGAACCTTCCCCTATGGCTACACCTTC
CASSWGQRTFPYGYTF
>NA|TRBJ2-7|many|TRBV12-3/TRBV12-4
TGTGCCAGCAGTTTAGGTTTGGGAAACTCCTACGAGCAGTACTTC
CASSLGLGNSYEQYF
>TRBD1|TRBJ1-2|many|TRBV20-1
TGCAGTGCTAGAGATTTCGGGACAGGGGACTATGGCTACACCTTC
CSARDFGTGDYGYTF
>TRBD1|TRBJ2-1|many|TRBV7-9
TGTGCCAGCACCGGATTAGGGGGTGCCGGGACAGACTACAATGAGCAGTTCTTC
CASTGLGGAGTDYNEQFF
>TRBD1|TRBJ1-4|many|TRBV20-1
TGCAGTGCTAGTCCGGGACAGGCAACTGAAAAACTGTTTTTT
CSASPGQATEKLFF